Here is one T cell receptor beta chain with its context. Its target is unknown. CD45RO negativity and positive selection for CCR7 defined naive CD8 cells, a population that excluded terminally differentiated effector memory CD45RA+ cells. The data derive from a study of shared clonotypes between healthy human individuals. Looking at the study overall: CD4 naive and CD4 memory each took three plates per donor, while CD8 naive took two and CD8 memory one. Broader study findings: Genetic and exposure-history diversity was limited by the small donor number.

This CDR3 has 15 amino acids. Germline assignment: CDR1 SGHDN and CDR2 FVKESK. V lost 5 bases and J lost 3, with 14 bases in between. Every immunoSEQ plate was one replicate of a subset's evenly spread DNA. TCRdb's copy holds only in-frame clones and misses some; the assay was immunoSEQ multiplex PCR. This repertoire shows under 2,000,000 clones, about 94% found once; its top ten account for around 1.2%. This TCR was recovered from a man between 18 and 35 years old in good health. The sequenced sample consisted of naive CD8+ T cells sorted from blood. This chain uses TRBV14 with TRBJ2-1; D is perhaps TRBD2 (6 bases). CDR3 sequence reads: CASSWTLGGYNEQFF. The CDR3 bases are TGTGCCAGCAGCTGGACCCTCGGGGGCTACAATGAGCAGTTCTTC.